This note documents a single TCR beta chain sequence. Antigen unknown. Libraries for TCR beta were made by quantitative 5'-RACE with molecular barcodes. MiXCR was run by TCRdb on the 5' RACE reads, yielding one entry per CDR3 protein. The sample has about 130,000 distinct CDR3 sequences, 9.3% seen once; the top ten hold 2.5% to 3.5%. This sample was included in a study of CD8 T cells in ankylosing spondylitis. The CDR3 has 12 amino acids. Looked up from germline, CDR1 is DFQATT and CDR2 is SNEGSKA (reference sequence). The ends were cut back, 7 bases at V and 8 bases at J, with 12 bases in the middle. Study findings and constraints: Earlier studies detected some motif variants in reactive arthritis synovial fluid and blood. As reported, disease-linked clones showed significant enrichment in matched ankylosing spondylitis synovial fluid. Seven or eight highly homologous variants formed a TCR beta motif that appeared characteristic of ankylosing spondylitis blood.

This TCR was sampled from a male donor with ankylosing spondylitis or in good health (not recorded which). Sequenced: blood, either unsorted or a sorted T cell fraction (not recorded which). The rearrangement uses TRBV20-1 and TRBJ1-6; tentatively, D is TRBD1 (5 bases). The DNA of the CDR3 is TGCAGTGGGGCCAGGGCGGATTCACCCCTCCACTTT. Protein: CSGARADSPLHF.